This passage covers 31 T cell receptor beta chains from one sample sequenced in a study of blood T cell repertoires in COVID-19. Clones were sequenced by immunoSEQ multiplex PCR, and TCRdb holds only the in-frame ones, with some missing. Counted here are 300,000 to 450,000 clones, around 90% occurring once; the ten biggest clones make up over 2.5%. Material for sequencing was peripheral blood. Receptor source: a human donor in a cohort sampled during active COVID-19.

The V and J genes are TRBV7-8 and TRBJ2-1; maybe TRBD2 (5 bases). Germline CDR1 is SGHVS and CDR2 is FQNEAQ. Trimming removed 8 bases at V and 0 bases at J, with 17 bases between. The CDR3 is made up of 16 amino acids. Here the CDR3 reads CASLGAASYSYNEQFF. The CDR3 nucleotides read TGTGCCAGCCTGGGAGCGGCGTCCTACTCCTACAATGAGCAGTTCTTC.

CDR3 in DNA: TGTGCCAGCAGCTTGTTGCGGGGGAGCACAGATACGCAGTATTTT. This encodes CASSLLRGSTDTQYF. The gene calls are TRBV5-4 and TRBJ2-3, with 7 nucleotides matching TRBD2. The germline gives CDR1 SGHNT, CDR2 YYREEE (reference sequence). The CDR3 covers 15 residues. V trimming: 1 base; J trimming: 0 bases; junction bases outside the gene matches: 2.

The chain combines TRBV10-2 with TRBJ1-1; maybe TRBD1 (5 bases). The CDR3 covers 14 residues. Germline assignment: CDR1 WSHSY and CDR2 SAAADI. V was cut by 2 bases and J by 2 bases, with 9 bases left in between. In nucleotides, the CDR3 is TGCGCCAGCAGTGAGCCCGGGACTAACACTGAAGCTTTCTTT. Residues: CASSEPGTNTEAFF.

The rearrangement joins TRBV11-2 to TRBJ1-1, with 8 bases aligning to TRBD1. Per germline, CDR1 SGHAT and CDR2 FQNNGV. With V trimmed by 4 bases and J by 6 bases, 1 base remained unmatched. The CDR3 length is 12 residues. Here the CDR3 reads CASSSQGAEAFF. The CDR3 DNA is TGTGCCAGCAGCTCACAGGGGGCTGAAGCTTTCTTT.

The chain has TRBV25-1 and TRBJ2-1; 10 nucleotides match TRBD1. Looked up from germline, CDR1 is MGHDK and CDR2 is SYGVNS. The CDR3 consists of 17 residues. Trimming cost V 1 base and J 3 bases; bases outside gene matches: 6. The CDR3 coding sequence is TGTGCCAGCAGTGAATCTCCGGGACAGGGGAGCTACAATGAGCAGTTCTTC. As protein: CASSESPGQGSYNEQFF.

The rearrangement links TRBV5-1 to TRBJ2-5; 7 bases match TRBD2. V dropped 3 bases and J dropped 0; count of bases not matched to a gene: 2. The germline V gene has CDR1 SGHRS and CDR2 YFSETQ. The CDR3 length is 14 residues. The CDR3 DNA reads as TGCGCCAGCAGCTGGGGGGGTAACCAAGAGACCCAGTACTTC. Translation gives CASSWGGNQETQYF.

The chain combines TRBV27 with TRBJ1-1, with 10 bases identical to TRBD1. From germline, CDR1 is MNHEY and CDR2 SMNVEV (reference sequence). The CDR3 is 14 residues long. V shed 6 bases and J 5 bases; nucleotides not matched to a gene: 6. The CDR3 coding sequence is TGTGCCAGCAGGTTGGACAGGGGGGGGACTGAAGCTTTCTTT. Translation gives CASRLDRGGTEAFF.

The rearrangement uses TRBV7-2 and TRBJ2-1; D unresolved. This CDR3 is 15 amino acids long. V gave up 3 bases and J gave up 1 base, with 10 bases separating them. From germline, CDR1 is SGHTA and CDR2 FQGNSA. The CDR3 DNA sequence: TGTGCCAGCAGCTTTACCGGAGAGTCCTACAATGAGCAGTTCTTC. It translates to CASSFTGESYNEQFF.

This clone appeared a single time. The V and J genes are TRBV6-1 and TRBJ2-7, with TRBD1 matching over 9 bases. The CDR3 spans 13 residues. J gave up 4 bases and V 9 bases, and 7 bases lay outside the gene matches. Germline assignment: CDR1 MNHNS and CDR2 SASEGT. CDR3 amino acids: CASNRDRAYEQYF. CDR3 sequence (DNA): TGTGCCAGTAATCGGGACAGGGCATACGAGCAGTACTTC.

The chain uses TRBV2 and TRBJ2-7, with a weak D call TRBD2 (7 bases). Per the germline V gene, CDR1 is SNHLY and CDR2 is FYNNEI. This CDR3 has 17 residues. With 6 bases removed from V and 0 bases from J, the gap between germline ends came to 21 bases. DNA of the CDR3: TGTGCCAGCAGCGACCCTGACGGGGGGCTGCGCTCCTACGAGCAGTACTTC. Its translation: CASSDPDGGLRSYEQYF.

The gene calls are TRBV3-1 (or the pseudogene TRBV3-2) and TRBJ2-7; D not resolved. V was shortened by 4 bases and J by 2 bases, with 9 bases between the two germline ends. Germline values: CDR1 LGHDT, CDR2 YNNKEL (reference sequence). CDR3 size: 13 residues. CDR3 nucleotides: TGTGCCAGCAGCCTGACTGGTACCTACGAGCAGTACTTC. It yields the protein CASSLTGTYEQYF.

By share of the sample, this clone is medium-sized. V usage is TRBV2 and J usage is TRBJ2-3, with 7 bases aligning to TRBD2. This CDR3 contains 13 residues. V was clipped by 5 bases and J by 4 bases; unmatched bases: 3. Germline V gene data show CDR1 as SNHLY and CDR2 as FYNNEI. In DNA, the CDR3 is TGTGCCAGCAGTTCAGCGGGGTCAGATACGCAGTATTTT. It is translated as CASSSAGSDTQYF.

The gene calls are TRBV28 and TRBJ1-6, with D tentatively TRBD1 (6 bases). Trimming removed 3 bases at V and 6 bases at J, with 15 bases between. The CDR3 is 16 amino acids. Germline V gene sequence: CDR1 MDHEN, CDR2 SYDVKM. DNA for the CDR3: TGTGCCAGCAGTTTTCCGGCAGGGGAAGTTAATTCACCCCTCCACTTT. Translated, it gives CASSFPAGEVNSPLHF.

The gene calls are TRBV7-6 and TRBJ2-3, with 8 bases lining up with TRBD2. Trimming cost V 6 bases and J 5 bases; bases outside gene matches: 4. Germline CDR1 SGHVS, CDR2 FNYEAQ. CDR3 size: 13 residues. The CDR3 is CASSRGGGDTQYF. Here the CDR3 DNA reads TGTGCCAGCAGTCGGGGGGGCGGAGATACGCAGTATTTT. The variable domain in full, with the rest retrieved from reference TRBV7-6 and TRBJ2-3, is GAGVSQSPRYKVTKRGQDVALRCDPISGHVSLYWYRQALGQGPEFLTYFNYEAQQDKSGLPNDRFSAERPEGSISTLTIQRTEQRDSAMYRCASSRGGGDTQYFGPGTRLTVL.

V gene TRBV19 combines with J gene TRBJ1-2; 7 bases are shared with TRBD1. This CDR3 region has 13 residues. The germline CDR1 and CDR2 sequences are LNHDA and SQIVND (reference sequence). V trimming: 5 bases; J trimming: 4 bases; junction bases outside the gene matches: 4. CDR3 in amino acids: CASSGDRFYGYTF. DNA of the CDR3: TGTGCCAGTAGTGGGGACAGATTCTATGGCTACACCTTC.

This clone was seen more than once but under ten times. The CDR3 nucleotides are TGTGCCACCAGCAGGGGTCTAGCGGGGCGCTACTACGAGCAGTACTTC. This translates into CATSRGLAGRYYEQYF. This sequence joins TRBV15 and TRBJ2-7; TRBD2 agrees at 9 bases. The germline gives CDR1 LNHNV, CDR2 YYDKDF (reference sequence). This CDR3 is 16 amino acids long. V trimming: 3 bases; J trimming: 3 bases; junction bases outside the gene matches: 9.

This clone was seen once. As DNA, the CDR3 is TGTGCCATTGGACTAGCGGGTCAACAGTATTTT. This encodes CAIGLAGQQYF. The chain carries TRBV10-3 and TRBJ2-3, with 11 nucleotides matching TRBD2. Germline CDR1 and CDR2: ENHRY and SYGVKD. V dropped 9 bases and J dropped 12; count of bases not matched to a gene: 5. This CDR3 is 11 amino acids long.

The chain links TRBV5-1 to TRBJ2-5, with a weak D call TRBD1 (5 bases). This CDR3 contains 13 residues. Looked up from germline, CDR1 is SGHRS and CDR2 is YFSETQ. V lost 4 bases and J lost 2, with 9 bases in between. This chain's CDR3 is CASSAQVQETQYF. CDR3 nucleotides: TGCGCCAGCAGCGCACAGGTTCAAGAGACCCAGTACTTC. The whole variable domain, filled in from reference TRBV5-1 and TRBJ2-5, reads KAGVTQTPRYLIKTRGQQVTLSCSPISGHRSVSWYQQTPGQGLQFLFEYFSETQRNKGNFPGRFSGRQFSNSRSEMNVSTLELGDSALYLCASSAQVQETQYFGPGTRLLVL.

J is TRBJ2-3 and V is TRBV30; TRBD2 agrees at 16 bases. With 4 bases clipped from V and 4 bases from J, the junction kept 11 bases outside the gene matches. Germline lookup yields CDR1 GTSNPN and CDR2 SVGIG (reference sequence). The CDR3 consists of 18 residues. CDR3 amino acids: CAWKGTSGGAGYADTQYF. The CDR3 DNA is TGTGCCTGGAAAGGGACTAGCGGGGGGGCCGGATATGCAGATACGCAGTATTTT. Combining the CDR3 with reference TRBV30 and TRBJ2-3 gives the whole variable domain SQTIHQWPATLVQPVGSPLSLECTVEGTSNPNLYWYRQAAGRGLQLLFYSVGIGQISSEVPQNLSASRPQDRQFILSSKKLLLSDSGFYLCAWKGTSGGAGYADTQYFGPGTRLTVL.

The chain joins TRBV19 to TRBJ1-5, with TRBD1 as a possible D gene (5 bases). CDR1 and CDR2 from the germline V gene are LNHDA and SQIVND (reference sequence). The CDR3 is 15 residues long. The V and J ends lost 8 bases and 8 bases respectively, with 22 bases between them. CDR3 DNA: TGTGCCAGTGACCCCGGGACCTCCCGGGGGAAGCCCCAGCATTTT. It encodes CASDPGTSRGKPQHF.

The J gene is TRBJ1-1, the V gene TRBV27; D is perhaps TRBD1 (5 bases). CDR3 length equals 15 residues. Germline CDR1 and CDR2: MNHEY and SMNVEV (reference sequence). The V and J ends lost 5 bases and 0 bases respectively, with 13 bases between them. CDR3 bases: TGTGCCAGCAGTCCCCGACGGGGGGTGAACACTGAAGCTTTCTTT. Protein product: CASSPRRGVNTEAFF.

The chain joins TRBV28 to TRBJ2-1, with 7 nucleotides matching TRBD2. V was pared by 5 bases and J by 10 bases, with 11 bases of the junction left unmatched. The CDR3 has 14 residues. Germline CDR1 and CDR2: MDHEN and SYDVKM. CDR3 region: CASSLTSLSGEQFF. In nucleotides, the CDR3 is TGTGCCAGCAGTCTCACATCGCTTAGCGGGGAGCAGTTCTTC. The whole variable domain, filled in from reference TRBV28 and TRBJ2-1, reads DVKVTQSSRYLVKRTGEKVFLECVQDMDHENMFWYRQDPGLGLRLIYFSYDVKMKEKGDIPEGYSVSREKKERFSLILESASTNQTSMYLCASSLTSLSGEQFFGPGTRLTVL.

The chain links TRBV9 to TRBJ1-5; D gene unclear. Per the germline V gene, CDR1 is SGDLS and CDR2 is YYNGEE. Trimming stripped 0 bases from V and 6 bases from J, with 10 bases between. This CDR3 has 14 amino acids. The CDR3 reads CASSVAPDGQPQHF. The CDR3 region has the DNA TGTGCCAGCAGCGTAGCTCCAGATGGTCAGCCCCAGCATTTT.

This clone occurred a few times. The rearrangement uses TRBV29-1 and TRBJ2-2, with D maybe TRBD1 (6 bases). Looked up from germline, CDR1 is SQVTM and CDR2 is ANQGSEA. Trimming left V 5 bases short and J 6 bases short, with 22 bases between. CDR3 size: 16 residues. The CDR3 is CSVLPPGQPNSGELFF. CDR3 bases: TGCAGCGTTCTGCCCCCTGGACAGCCTAACTCCGGGGAGCTGTTTTTT.

This rearrangement joins TRBV28 to TRBJ1-2; D perhaps matches TRBD1 (5 bases). Trimming removed 6 bases from V and 0 bases from J, with 8 bases in between. Germline loops: CDR1 MDHEN, CDR2 SYDVKM. The CDR3 loop spans 13 amino acids. CDR3 DNA: TGTGCCAGCAGGGCAGGGTCTAACTATGGCTACACCTTC. It is translated as CASRAGSNYGYTF.

This sequence joins TRBV29-1 and TRBJ1-2, with no clear D. CDR3 length: 13 residues. CDR1 is SQVTM and CDR2 is ANQGSEA in the germline V gene. Deletions cut 3 bases from V and 5 bases from J, with 13 bases between. CDR3 amino acids: CSVDASGGYGYTF. CDR3 nucleotides: TGCAGCGTTGATGCTTCTGGCGGGTATGGCTACACCTTC.

V gene TRBV9 combines with J gene TRBJ2-7; D might be TRBD1 (6 bases). Germline V CDR1 and CDR2: SGDLS, YYNGEE. V was cut by 4 bases and J by 5 bases, with 16 bases left in between. The CDR3 runs 14 residues. The CDR3 bases are TGTGCCAGCAGCTCAGCTAACAGGGCGGACGAGCAGTACTTC. Its translation is CASSSANRADEQYF.

This clone was recorded only once. The CDR3 reads CASSLEGASGTTGELFF. Here the CDR3 DNA reads TGCGCCAGCAGCTTGGAGGGGGCTAGCGGGACAACCGGGGAGCTGTTTTTT. J is TRBJ2-2 and V is TRBV5-1, with 9 bases aligning to TRBD2. Per germline, CDR1 SGHRS and CDR2 YFSETQ. With 0 bases clipped from V and 5 bases from J, the junction kept 8 bases outside the gene matches. This CDR3 has 17 residues. The whole variable domain, remainder taken from reference TRBV5-1 and TRBJ2-2, is KAGVTQTPRYLIKTRGQQVTLSCSPISGHRSVSWYQQTPGQGLQFLFEYFSETQRNKGNFPGRFSGRQFSNSRSEMNVSTLELGDSALYLCASSLEGASGTTGELFFGEGSRLTVL.

This sequence joins TRBV7-9 and TRBJ2-1, with a weak D call TRBD1 (7 bases). The length of the CDR3 is 15 residues. CDR1 is SEHNR, CDR2 FQNEAQ, per germline (reference sequence). Trimming removed 1 base at V and 2 bases at J, with 9 bases between. CDR3 in amino acids: CASSLGRGPYNEQFF. For the CDR3, the DNA is TGTGCCAGCAGCTTAGGGAGGGGGCCCTACAATGAGCAGTTCTTC.

The DNA of the CDR3 is TGTGCCAGCAGTTTACGGCAGGGAAGAGTGAATGAGCAGTTCTTC. Translated, it gives CASSLRQGRVNEQFF. J is TRBJ2-1 and V is TRBV28, with D maybe TRBD1 (5 bases). This CDR3 is 15 amino acids long. In germline, CDR1 is MDHEN, CDR2 SYDVKM. Trimming removed 2 bases at V and 7 bases at J, with 15 bases between.

CDR3 sequence: CATSDPGQGAWTGELFF. The CDR3 bases are TGTGCCACCAGTGACCCAGGACAGGGGGCGTGGACCGGGGAGCTGTTTTTT. The genes are TRBV24-1 and TRBJ2-2; TRBD1 aligns across 11 bases. This CDR3 is built from 17 residues. V lost 4 bases to trimming and J lost 5 bases; unmatched junction nucleotides: 8. Germline V gene lookup returns CDR1 KGHDR and CDR2 SFDVKD.